These T cell receptor beta chains were read from a single sample in a study of T-cell memory formation after mild COVID-19. TCRdb reprocessed the 5' RACE reads with MiXCR, giving one entry per CDR3 protein. The sample records about 180,000 distinct CDR3 sequences, around 16% being singletons. Sequencing was performed on PBMCs or a T cell subset sorted from them (not recorded which). The receptors stem from an adult woman who had mild COVID-19 (a few samples of this study predate the infection). Cell type and time point are not known. CDR3s include the opening cysteine and the closing phenylalanine or tryptophan.

V: TRBV5-6
J: TRBJ2-5
CDR3: CASSLGARSETQYF

V: TRBV5-1
J: TRBJ2-5
CDR3: CASSGSPANQETQYF

V: TRBV6-5
J: TRBJ2-3
CDR3: CASSYSLLGTDTQYF

V: TRBV5-6
J: TRBJ2-7
CDR3: CASSLMGQGSYEQYF

V: TRBV30
J: TRBJ2-2
CDR3: CAWSSGLAGGGELFF

V: TRBV7-9
J: TRBJ1-4
CDR3: CASSFEDSNEKLFF

V: TRBV6-5
J: TRBJ2-7
CDR3: CAGLTGAYEQYF

V: TRBV12-3/TRBV12-4
J: TRBJ1-3
CDR3: CASSFGGAGNTIYF

V: TRBV6-5
J: TRBJ1-5
CDR3: CASSSQGVGNQPQHF

V: TRBV29-1
J: TRBJ1-2
CDR3: CSVGAAGYTF

V: TRBV5-1
J: TRBJ1-1
CDR3: CASGSGGPNTEAFF